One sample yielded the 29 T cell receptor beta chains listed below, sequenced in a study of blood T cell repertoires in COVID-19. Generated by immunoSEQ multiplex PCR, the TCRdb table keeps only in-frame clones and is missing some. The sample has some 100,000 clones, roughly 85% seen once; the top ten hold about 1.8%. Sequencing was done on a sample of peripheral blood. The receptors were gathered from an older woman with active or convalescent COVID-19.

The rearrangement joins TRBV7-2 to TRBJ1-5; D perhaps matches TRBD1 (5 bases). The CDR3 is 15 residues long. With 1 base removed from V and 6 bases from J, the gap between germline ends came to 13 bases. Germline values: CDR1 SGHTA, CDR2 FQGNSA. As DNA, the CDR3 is TGTGCCAGCAGCTTAGTCTATGGGGCGATTCAGCCCCAGCATTTT. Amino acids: CASSLVYGAIQPQHF. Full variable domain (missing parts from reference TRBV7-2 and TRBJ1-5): GAGVSQSPSNKVTEKGKDVELRCDPISGHTALYWYRQSLGQGLEFLIYFQGNSAPDKSGLPSDRFSAERTGGSVSTLTIQRTQQEDSAVYLCASSLVYGAIQPQHFGDGTRLSIL.

The DNA of the CDR3 is TGTGCCAGCAGCTTCGCCGGGACAGGGGACGAGCAGTACTTC. Translating gives CASSFAGTGDEQYF. J is TRBJ2-7 and V is TRBV7-9, with 10 bases that match TRBD1. After removal of 3 bases from V and 5 bases from J, the junction contained 4 bases not matched to a gene. The V gene's germline CDR1 is SEHNR and CDR2 FQNEAQ (reference sequence). The CDR3 is 14 amino acids.

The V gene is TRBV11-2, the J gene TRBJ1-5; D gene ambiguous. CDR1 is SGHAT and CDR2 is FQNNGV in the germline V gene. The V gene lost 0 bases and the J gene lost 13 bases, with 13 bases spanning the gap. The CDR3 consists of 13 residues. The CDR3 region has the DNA TGTGCCAGCAGCTTAGATCCCGAGGGTGTACAGCATTTT. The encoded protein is CASSLDPEGVQHF. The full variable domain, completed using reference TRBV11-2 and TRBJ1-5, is EAGVAQSPRYKIIEKRQSVAFWCNPISGHATLYWYQQILGQGPKLLIQFQNNGVVDDSQLPKDRFSAERLKGVDSTLKIQPAKLEDSAVYLCASSLDPEGVQHFGDGTRLSIL.

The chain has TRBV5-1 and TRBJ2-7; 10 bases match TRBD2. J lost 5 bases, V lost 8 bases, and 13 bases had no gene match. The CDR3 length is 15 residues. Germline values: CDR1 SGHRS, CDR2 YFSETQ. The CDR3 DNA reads TGCGCCAGTCGTAAACAGCGGGGGGGCAGGGACGAGCAGTACTTC. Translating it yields CASRKQRGGRDEQYF.

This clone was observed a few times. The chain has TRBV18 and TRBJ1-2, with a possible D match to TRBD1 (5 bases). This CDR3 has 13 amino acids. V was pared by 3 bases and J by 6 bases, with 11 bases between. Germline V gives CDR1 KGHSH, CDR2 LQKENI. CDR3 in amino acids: CASSPRREDGYTF. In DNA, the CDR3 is TGTGCCAGCTCACCGCGCAGGGAGGATGGCTACACCTTC. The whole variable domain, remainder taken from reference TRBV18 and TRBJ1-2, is NAGVMQNPRHLVRRRGQEARLRCSPMKGHSHVYWYRQLPEEGLKFMVYLQKENIIDESGMPKERFSAEFPKEGPSILRIQQVVRGDSAAYFCASSPRREDGYTFGSGTRLTVV.

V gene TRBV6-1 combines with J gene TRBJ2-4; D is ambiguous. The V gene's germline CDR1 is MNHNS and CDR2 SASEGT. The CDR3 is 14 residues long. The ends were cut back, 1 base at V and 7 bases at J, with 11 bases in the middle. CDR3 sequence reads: CASSEGRRGNIQYF. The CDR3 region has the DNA TGTGCCAGCAGTGAAGGACGCCGAGGTAACATTCAGTACTTC.

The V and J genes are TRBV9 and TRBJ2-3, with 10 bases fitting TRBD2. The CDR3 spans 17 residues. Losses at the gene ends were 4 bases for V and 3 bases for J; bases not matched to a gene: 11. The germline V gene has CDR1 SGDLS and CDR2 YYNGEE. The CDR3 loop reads CASSPGGAGGVTDTQYF. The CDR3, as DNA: TGTGCCAGCAGCCCAGGTGGAGCGGGGGGGGTGACAGATACGCAGTATTTT.

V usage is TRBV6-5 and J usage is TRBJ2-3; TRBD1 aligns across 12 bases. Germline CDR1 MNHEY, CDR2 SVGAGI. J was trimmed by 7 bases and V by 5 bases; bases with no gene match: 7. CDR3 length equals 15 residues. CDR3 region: CASSRPGQGANTQYF. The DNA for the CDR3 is TGTGCCAGCAGTAGACCGGGACAGGGGGCAAATACGCAGTATTTT.

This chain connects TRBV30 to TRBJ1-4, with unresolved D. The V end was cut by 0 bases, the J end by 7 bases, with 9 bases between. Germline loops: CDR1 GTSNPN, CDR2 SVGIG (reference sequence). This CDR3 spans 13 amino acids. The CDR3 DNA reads TGTGCCTGGAGTGTTGGTACATCTGAAAAACTGTTTTTT. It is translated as CAWSVGTSEKLFF.

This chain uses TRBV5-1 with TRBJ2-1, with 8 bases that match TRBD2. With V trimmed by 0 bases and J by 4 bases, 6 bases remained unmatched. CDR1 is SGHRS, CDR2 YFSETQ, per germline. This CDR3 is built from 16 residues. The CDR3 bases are TGCGCCAGCAGCTTGGGTTGGACTAGCCTGTACAATGAGCAGTTCTTC. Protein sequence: CASSLGWTSLYNEQFF.

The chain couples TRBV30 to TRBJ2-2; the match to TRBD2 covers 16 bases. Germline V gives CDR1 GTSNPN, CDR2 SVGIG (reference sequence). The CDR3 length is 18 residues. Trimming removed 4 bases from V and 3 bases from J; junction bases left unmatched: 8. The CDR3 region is CAWNGTSGGAVDTGELFF. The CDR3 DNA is TGTGCCTGGAATGGGACTAGCGGGGGGGCCGTGGACACCGGGGAGCTGTTTTTT.

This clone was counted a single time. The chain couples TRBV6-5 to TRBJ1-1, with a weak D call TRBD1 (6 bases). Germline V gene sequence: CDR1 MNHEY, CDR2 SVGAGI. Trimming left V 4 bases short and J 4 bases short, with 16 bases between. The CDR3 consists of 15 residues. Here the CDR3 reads CASSFNRDTGTEAFF. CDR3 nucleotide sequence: TGTGCCAGCAGTTTCAACCGGGACACGGGCACTGAAGCTTTCTTT.

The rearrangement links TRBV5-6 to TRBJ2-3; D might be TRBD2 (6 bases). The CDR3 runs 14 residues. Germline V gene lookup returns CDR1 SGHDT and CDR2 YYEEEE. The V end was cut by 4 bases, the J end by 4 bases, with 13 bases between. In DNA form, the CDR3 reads TGTGCCAGCAGCCGTTGGAGGGTCGCAGATACGCAGTATTTT. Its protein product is CASSRWRVADTQYF.

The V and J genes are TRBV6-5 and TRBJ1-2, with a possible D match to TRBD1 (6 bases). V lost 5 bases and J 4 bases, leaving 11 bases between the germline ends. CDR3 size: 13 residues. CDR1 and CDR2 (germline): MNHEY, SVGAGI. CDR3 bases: TGTGCCAGCAGTCCAGGACAGATCTATGGCTACACCTTC. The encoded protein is CASSPGQIYGYTF.

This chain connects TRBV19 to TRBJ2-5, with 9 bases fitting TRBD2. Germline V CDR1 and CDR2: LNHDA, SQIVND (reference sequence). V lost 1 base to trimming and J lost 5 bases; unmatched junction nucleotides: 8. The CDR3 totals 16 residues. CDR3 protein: CASSIGGSGRRETQYF. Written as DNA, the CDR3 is TGTGCCAGTAGTATAGGAGGTAGCGGGAGAAGGGAGACCCAGTACTTC.

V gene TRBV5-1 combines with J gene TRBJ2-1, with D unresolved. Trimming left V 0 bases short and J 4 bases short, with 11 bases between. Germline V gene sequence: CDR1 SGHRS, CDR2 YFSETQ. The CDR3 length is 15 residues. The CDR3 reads CASSLAGYYYNEQFF. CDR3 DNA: TGCGCCAGCAGCTTGGCAGGATATTATTACAATGAGCAGTTCTTC.

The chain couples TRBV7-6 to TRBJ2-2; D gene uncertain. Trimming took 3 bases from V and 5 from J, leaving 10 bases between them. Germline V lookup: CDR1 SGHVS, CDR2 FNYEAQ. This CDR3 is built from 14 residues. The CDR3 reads CASSLPGTTGELFF. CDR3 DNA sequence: TGTGCCAGCAGCTTGCCAGGCACAACCGGGGAGCTGTTTTTT.

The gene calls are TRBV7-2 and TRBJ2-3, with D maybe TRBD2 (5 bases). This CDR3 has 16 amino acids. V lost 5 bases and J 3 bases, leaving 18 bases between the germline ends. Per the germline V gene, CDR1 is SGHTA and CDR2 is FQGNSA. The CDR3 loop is CASSPYPSRMTDTQYF. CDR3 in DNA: TGTGCCAGCAGCCCCTACCCTAGCCGCATGACAGATACGCAGTATTTT.

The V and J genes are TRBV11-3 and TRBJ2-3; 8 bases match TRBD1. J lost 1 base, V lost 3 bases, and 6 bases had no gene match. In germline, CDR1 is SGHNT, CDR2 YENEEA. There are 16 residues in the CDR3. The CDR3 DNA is TGTGCCAGCAGCTTCAACAGGGGGGTTGGCACAGATACGCAGTATTTT. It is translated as CASSFNRGVGTDTQYF.

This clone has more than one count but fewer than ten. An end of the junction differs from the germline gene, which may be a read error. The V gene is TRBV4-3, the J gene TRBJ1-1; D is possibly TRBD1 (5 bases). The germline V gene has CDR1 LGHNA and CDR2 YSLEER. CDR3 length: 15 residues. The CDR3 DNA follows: TGCGCCAGCAGACAAGATAAGTTAGGGGACACTGAAGCTTTCTTT. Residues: CASRQDKLGDTEAFF.

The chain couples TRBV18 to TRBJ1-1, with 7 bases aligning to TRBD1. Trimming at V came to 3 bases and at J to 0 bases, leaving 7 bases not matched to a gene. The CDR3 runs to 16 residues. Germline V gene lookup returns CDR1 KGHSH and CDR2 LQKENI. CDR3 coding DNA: TGTGCCAGCTCACCCCGACAGGGCGGGTTGAACACTGAAGCTTTCTTT. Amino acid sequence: CASSPRQGGLNTEAFF.

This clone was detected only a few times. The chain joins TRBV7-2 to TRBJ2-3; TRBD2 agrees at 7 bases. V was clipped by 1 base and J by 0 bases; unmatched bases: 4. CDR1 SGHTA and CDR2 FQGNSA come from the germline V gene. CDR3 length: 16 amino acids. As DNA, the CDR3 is TGTGCCAGCAGCTTAGTGGGGGGGGATAGCACAGATACGCAGTATTTT. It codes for CASSLVGGDSTDTQYF.

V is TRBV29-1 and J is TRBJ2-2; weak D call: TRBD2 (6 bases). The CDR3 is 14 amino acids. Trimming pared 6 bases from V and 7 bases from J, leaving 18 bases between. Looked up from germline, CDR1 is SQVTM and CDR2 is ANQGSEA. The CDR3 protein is CSVKGEDSFGELFF. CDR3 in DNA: TGCAGCGTAAAAGGGGAGGATTCTTTCGGGGAGCTGTTTTTT.

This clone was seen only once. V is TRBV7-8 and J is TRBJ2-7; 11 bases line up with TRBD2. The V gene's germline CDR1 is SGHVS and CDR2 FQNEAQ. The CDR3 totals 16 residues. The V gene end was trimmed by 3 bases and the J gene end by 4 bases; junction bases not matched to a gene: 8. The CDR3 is CASSFGSGRAGYEQYF. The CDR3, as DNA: TGTGCCAGCAGCTTTGGTAGCGGGAGGGCAGGATACGAGCAGTACTTC. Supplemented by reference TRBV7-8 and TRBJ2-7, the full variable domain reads GAGVSQSPRYKVAKRGQDVALRCDPISGHVSLFWYQQALGQGPEFLTYFQNEAQLDKSGLPSDRFFAERPEGSVSTLKIQRTQQEDSAVYLCASSFGSGRAGYEQYFGPGTRLTVT.

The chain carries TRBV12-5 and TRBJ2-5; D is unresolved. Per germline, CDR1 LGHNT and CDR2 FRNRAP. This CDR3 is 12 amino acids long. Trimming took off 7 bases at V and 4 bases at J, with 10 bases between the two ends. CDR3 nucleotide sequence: TGTGCTAGTGCAGACATGCGAGAGACCCAGTACTTC. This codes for CASADMRETQYF.

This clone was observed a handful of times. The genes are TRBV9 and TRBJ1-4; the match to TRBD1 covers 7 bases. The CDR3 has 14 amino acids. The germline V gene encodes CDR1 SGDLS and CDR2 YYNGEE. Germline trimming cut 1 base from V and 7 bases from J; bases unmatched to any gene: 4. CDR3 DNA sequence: TGTGCCAGCAGCGTAAGGGGGCGCGGTGAAAAACTGTTTTTT. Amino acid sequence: CASSVRGRGEKLFF.

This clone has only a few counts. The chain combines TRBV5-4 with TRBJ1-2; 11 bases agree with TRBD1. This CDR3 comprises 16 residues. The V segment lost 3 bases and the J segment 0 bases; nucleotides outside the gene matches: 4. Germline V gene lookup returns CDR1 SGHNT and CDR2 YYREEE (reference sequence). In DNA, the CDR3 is TGTGCCAGCAGCTCACCGGGACAGGGGGCTAACTATGGCTACACCTTC. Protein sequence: CASSSPGQGANYGYTF.

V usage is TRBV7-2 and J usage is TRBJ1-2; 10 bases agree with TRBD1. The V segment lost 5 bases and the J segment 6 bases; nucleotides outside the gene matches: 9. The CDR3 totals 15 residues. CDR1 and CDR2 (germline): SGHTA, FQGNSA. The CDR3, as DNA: TGTGCCAGCAGCCCAAGACAGGGGGCGCTGGATGGCTACACCTTC. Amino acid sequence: CASSPRQGALDGYTF. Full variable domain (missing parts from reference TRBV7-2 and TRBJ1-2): GAGVSQSPSNKVTEKGKDVELRCDPISGHTALYWYRQSLGQGLEFLIYFQGNSAPDKSGLPSDRFSAERTGGSVSTLTIQRTQQEDSAVYLCASSPRQGALDGYTFGSGTRLTVV.

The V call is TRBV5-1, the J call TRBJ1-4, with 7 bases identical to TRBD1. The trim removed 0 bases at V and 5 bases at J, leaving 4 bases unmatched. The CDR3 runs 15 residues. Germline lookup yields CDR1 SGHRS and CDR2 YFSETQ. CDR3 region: CASSLVGRGNEKLFF. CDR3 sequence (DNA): TGCGCCAGCAGCTTGGTGGGCAGGGGGAATGAAAAACTGTTTTTT.